The 27 T cell receptor beta chains below all came from one sample that was sequenced in a study of blood T cell repertoires in COVID-19. Method: immunoSEQ multiplex PCR; TCRdb's copy keeps in-frame clones and lacks some. The sample has 240,000 or so clones, around 89% seen once. The sample comprised PBMCs or T cells enriched from blood (not recorded which). The origin of the receptors is a man between 40 and 49 years old who had recovered from COVID-19.

V is TRBV10-2 and J is TRBJ2-7; D not certain. The CDR3 is made up of 13 amino acids. In germline, CDR1 is WSHSY, CDR2 SAAADI. The V end lost 4 bases, the J end lost 1 base, and 8 bases lay between the germline ends. CDR3 bases: TGCGCCAGCAGTGTTTCGGAGTCCTACGAGCAGTACTTC. It is translated as CASSVSESYEQYF.

V usage is TRBV7-9 and J usage is TRBJ2-5, with unresolved D. In germline, CDR1 is SEHNR, CDR2 FQNEAQ (reference sequence). The CDR3 sequence is 15 residues long. The V end was cut by 5 bases, the J end by 0 bases, with 13 bases between. CDR3 loop: CASSPTGSDQETQYF. The CDR3 DNA follows: TGTGCCAGCAGCCCCACCGGCAGCGACCAAGAGACCCAGTACTTC.

The V and J genes are TRBV24-1 and TRBJ1-2; D is perhaps TRBD1 (5 bases). This CDR3 has 16 residues. Germline assignment: CDR1 KGHDR and CDR2 SFDVKD. V was clipped by 3 bases and J by 4 bases, with 17 bases between them. CDR3 sequence reads: CATSDQRQKVGYGYTF. The DNA for the CDR3 is TGTGCCACCAGTGATCAGCGACAGAAAGTGGGCTATGGCTACACCTTC.

V is TRBV18 and J is TRBJ2-3; 8 nucleotides line up with TRBD2. V was pared by 6 bases and J by 3 bases, with 8 bases of the junction left unmatched. Per germline, CDR1 KGHSH and CDR2 LQKENI. The CDR3 has 15 amino acids. The CDR3 sequence is CASSPGASGTDTQYF. The DNA for the CDR3 is TGTGCCAGCTCGCCTGGGGCTAGCGGGACAGATACGCAGTATTTT.

The chain has TRBV7-6 and TRBJ1-2, with D unresolved. This CDR3 region has 18 residues. The V end was cut by 1 base, the J end by 1 base, with 19 bases between. Germline values: CDR1 SGHVS, CDR2 FNYEAQ. The CDR3 sequence: CASSLVGRQAEFNYGYTF. The CDR3 bases are TGTGCCAGCAGCTTAGTCGGCAGGCAAGCCGAATTTAACTATGGCTACACCTTC. Full variable domain (rest looked up from reference TRBV7-6 and TRBJ1-2): GAGVSQSPRYKVTKRGQDVALRCDPISGHVSLYWYRQALGQGPEFLTYFNYEAQQDKSGLPNDRFSAERPEGSISTLTIQRTEQRDSAMYRCASSLVGRQAEFNYGYTFGSGTRLTVV.

This chain connects TRBV3-1 (or the pseudogene TRBV3-2) to TRBJ2-7; TRBD1 agrees at 7 bases. Germline loops: CDR1 LGHDT, CDR2 YNNKEL (reference sequence). There are 16 residues in the CDR3. V trimming: 1 base; J trimming: 2 bases; junction bases outside the gene matches: 8. The CDR3 is CASSQGPDRSTYEQYF. The CDR3 nucleotides are TGTGCCAGCAGCCAAGGTCCGGACAGGTCTACCTACGAGCAGTACTTC.

The genes are TRBV7-2 and TRBJ1-2; D unclear. Trimming shortened V by 1 base and J by 0 bases, and 6 bases separated the two germline ends. Germline CDR1 reads SGHTA; CDR2 reads FQGNSA. CDR3 length: 14 residues. CDR3 amino acids: CASSLDPANYGYTF. CDR3 nucleotide sequence: TGTGCCAGCAGCTTAGACCCAGCTAACTATGGCTACACCTTC.

The genes are TRBV2 and TRBJ2-4; 8 bases are shared with TRBD1. V lost 0 bases to trimming and J lost 8 bases; unmatched junction nucleotides: 9. In germline, CDR1 is SNHLY, CDR2 FYNNEI. The CDR3 is 16 residues long. The CDR3 DNA is TGTGCCAGCAGTGAAGCGGCGGCAGGGGGCAGGGACATTCAGTACTTC. Translated, it gives CASSEAAAGGRDIQYF.

The chain has TRBV29-1 and TRBJ1-4; tentative D call: TRBD1 (5 bases). Between the trimmed V and J ends, which lost 6 bases and 0 bases, there was a span of 8 bases. CDR3 length equals 13 residues. Germline V gene lookup returns CDR1 SQVTM and CDR2 ANQGSEA. For the CDR3, the DNA is TGCAGCGTGACAGACTCAACTAATGAAAAACTGTTTTTT. It codes for CSVTDSTNEKLFF.

A few counts support this clone. The chain joins TRBV30 to TRBJ1-2; D is possibly TRBD1 (5 bases). The CDR3 extends over 14 amino acids. Germline V CDR1 and CDR2: GTSNPN, SVGIG (reference sequence). The V end lost 0 bases, the J end lost 3 bases, and 11 bases lay between the germline ends. This CDR3 is CAWSVGPTHYGYTF. The DNA of the CDR3 is TGTGCCTGGAGTGTGGGGCCAACTCACTATGGCTACACCTTC.

The V and J genes are TRBV18 and TRBJ1-2; TRBD1 matches at 9 bases. CDR1 KGHSH and CDR2 LQKENI come from the germline V gene. CDR3 length: 15 amino acids. The J segment lost 4 bases and the V segment lost 2 bases, leaving 5 bases of the junction unmatched. CDR3: CASSPGTGPSYGYTF. CDR3 sequence (DNA): TGTGCCAGCTCACCAGGGACAGGGCCCAGCTATGGCTACACCTTC.

This clone occurred once. This chain links TRBV14 with TRBJ2-3, with TRBD2 matching 8 bases. CDR3 length: 15 residues. V dropped 5 bases and J dropped 2; count of bases not matched to a gene: 6. The germline V gene encodes CDR1 SGHDN and CDR2 FVKESK. CDR3 region: CASSVAGGYTDTQYF. The CDR3 DNA is TGTGCCAGCAGCGTCGCGGGGGGCTACACAGATACGCAGTATTTT.

V usage is TRBV28 and J usage is TRBJ1-5; D uncertain. There are 12 residues in the CDR3. The germline V gene has CDR1 MDHEN and CDR2 SYDVKM. The V end lost 5 bases, the J end lost 9 bases, and 11 bases lay between the germline ends. CDR3 loop: CASSLTPGPQHF. DNA for the CDR3: TGTGCCAGCAGTCTCACGCCGGGGCCCCAGCATTTT.

This chain links TRBV10-2 with TRBJ1-5, with TRBD1 matching 7 bases. Germline assignment: CDR1 WSHSY and CDR2 SAAADI. The CDR3 sequence is 16 residues long. Losses at the gene ends were 3 bases for V and 6 bases for J; bases not matched to a gene: 11. In DNA, the CDR3 is TGCGCCAGCAGTGAAACAAACAGGGGTATTTTTCAGCCCCAGCATTTT. As protein: CASSETNRGIFQPQHF.

The chain is built from TRBV28 and TRBJ2-7; D gene uncertain. Germline loops: CDR1 MDHEN, CDR2 SYDVKM. This CDR3 has 15 amino acids. Trimming took off 6 bases at V and 2 bases at J, with 17 bases between the two ends. CDR3 DNA sequence: TGTGCCAGCAGACCCGCTGCAGTCAACCCCTACGAGCAGTACTTC. Protein: CASRPAAVNPYEQYF. Together with reference TRBV28 and TRBJ2-7, the CDR3 gives the full variable domain: DVKVTQSSRYLVKRTGEKVFLECVQDMDHENMFWYRQDPGLGLRLIYFSYDVKMKEKGDIPEGYSVSREKKERFSLILESASTNQTSMYLCASRPAAVNPYEQYFGPGTRLTVT.

The V and J genes are TRBV4-3 and TRBJ1-2; 9 nucleotides align to TRBD1. The trim removed 1 base at V and 4 bases at J, leaving 13 bases unmatched. CDR3 size: 18 residues. Germline values: CDR1 LGHNA, CDR2 YSLEER. The CDR3 bases are TGCGCCAGCAGCCAAGCAGCGGGGGCAACGACAGGGGGCTATGGCTACACCTTC. It translates to CASSQAAGATTGGYGYTF.

The gene calls are TRBV19 and TRBJ1-1; 9 bases match TRBD1. The ends lost 3 bases at V and 2 bases at J; junction bases unmatched: 4. This CDR3 spans 15 amino acids. Germline-derived CDR1 and CDR2 are LNHDA and SQIVND (reference sequence). In DNA, the CDR3 is TGTGCCAGTAGTATTGGGGGACAGGGTAACACTGAAGCTTTCTTT. Its protein is CASSIGGQGNTEAFF.

This chain connects TRBV4-2 to TRBJ2-1; 12 bases are shared with TRBD2. Germline V gives CDR1 LGHNA, CDR2 YNFKEQ. Losses at the gene ends were 7 bases for V and 2 bases for J; bases not matched to a gene: 18. The CDR3 consists of 20 residues. For the CDR3, the DNA is TGTGCCAGCAACCACCCTTTCCCCGGGACTAGCGGGCCTACCTACAATGAGCAGTTCTTC. Its protein product is CASNHPFPGTSGPTYNEQFF.

The chain links TRBV7-9 to TRBJ2-5; TRBD2 matches 7 bases. The junction had 7 bases not matched to a gene; V was cut back by 5 bases and J by 4 bases. Germline V CDR1 and CDR2: SEHNR, FQNEAQ (reference sequence). CDR3 length equals 14 residues. This CDR3 reads CASSERLAGETQYF. CDR3 bases: TGTGCCAGCAGCGAGAGACTAGCCGGAGAGACCCAGTACTTC.

The chain recombines TRBV10-3 with TRBJ1-4; 7 bases line up with TRBD1. The CDR3 spans 16 residues. V was clipped by 0 bases and J by 4 bases; unmatched bases: 5. The germline gives CDR1 ENHRY, CDR2 SYGVKD. The CDR3 region has the DNA TGTGCCATCAGTGAGTCTGGACAGGCGTATAATGAAAAACTGTTTTTT. Its translation: CAISESGQAYNEKLFF.

The chain couples TRBV19 to TRBJ2-7, with D possibly being TRBD2 (6 bases). Germline CDR1 is LNHDA and CDR2 is SQIVND (reference sequence). V dropped 3 bases and J dropped 0 bases, with 6 bases sitting between them. The CDR3 is made up of 13 amino acids. CDR3: CASSIGGSYEQYF. CDR3 nucleotide sequence: TGTGCCAGTAGTATCGGGGGCTCCTACGAGCAGTACTTC.

The rearrangement links TRBV19 to TRBJ2-7; tentative D call: TRBD1 (5 bases). V lost 0 bases to trimming and J lost 2 bases, with 20 bases between them. Germline loops: CDR1 LNHDA, CDR2 SQIVND (reference sequence). The CDR3 runs 18 residues. This chain's CDR3 is CASSIEAGFTGLTYEQYF. In DNA form, the CDR3 reads TGTGCCAGTAGTATAGAGGCAGGGTTTACGGGCCTCACCTACGAGCAGTACTTC.

This clone came up a few times. This chain links TRBV18 with TRBJ2-4; the D gene is possibly TRBD2 (7 bases). The CDR3 runs 16 residues. The germline V gene encodes CDR1 KGHSH and CDR2 LQKENI. V lost 3 bases and J lost 5, with 17 bases in between. CDR3 amino acids: CASSPPGGRSENIQYF. DNA of the CDR3: TGTGCCAGCTCACCTCCCGGGGGGCGTAGTGAAAACATTCAGTACTTC.

This chain connects TRBV14 to TRBJ2-2; 7 bases are shared with TRBD1. Unmatched junction bases numbered 8, after V lost 0 bases and J lost 1 base. This CDR3 region has 18 residues. Looked up from germline, CDR1 is SGHDN and CDR2 is FVKESK. This chain's CDR3 is CASSQDVLWDRNTGELFF. Written as DNA, the CDR3 is TGTGCCAGCAGCCAAGATGTCCTTTGGGACAGGAACACCGGGGAGCTGTTTTTT.

The chain employs TRBV5-1 and TRBJ2-3; the match to TRBD2 covers 10 bases. Germline CDR1 SGHRS, CDR2 YFSETQ. CDR3 length: 16 amino acids. V dropped 0 bases and J dropped 4; count of bases not matched to a gene: 5. CDR3 bases: TGCGCCAGCAGCTTGGCGGCTAGCGGGGGTGCAGATACGCAGTATTTT. Residues: CASSLAASGGADTQYF.

The V gene is TRBV6-5, the J gene TRBJ2-1, with TRBD1 matching over 7 bases. V was clipped by 2 bases and J by 4 bases; unmatched bases: 8. The CDR3 sequence is 16 residues long. Germline V CDR1 and CDR2: MNHEY, SVGAGI. Written as DNA, the CDR3 is TGTGCCAGCAGTTACCGGGACAGCCAGGGTTACAATGAGCAGTTCTTC. Translated, it gives CASSYRDSQGYNEQFF.

This chain links TRBV15 with TRBJ2-5; D might be TRBD1 (6 bases). CDR1 is LNHNV, CDR2 YYDKDF, per germline (reference sequence). V dropped 0 bases and J dropped 5 bases, with 13 bases sitting between them. CDR3 length: 15 residues. The CDR3 coding sequence is TGTGCCACCAGCAGAGATAACAACAGGGTTGAGACCCAGTACTTC. Protein: CATSRDNNRVETQYF.